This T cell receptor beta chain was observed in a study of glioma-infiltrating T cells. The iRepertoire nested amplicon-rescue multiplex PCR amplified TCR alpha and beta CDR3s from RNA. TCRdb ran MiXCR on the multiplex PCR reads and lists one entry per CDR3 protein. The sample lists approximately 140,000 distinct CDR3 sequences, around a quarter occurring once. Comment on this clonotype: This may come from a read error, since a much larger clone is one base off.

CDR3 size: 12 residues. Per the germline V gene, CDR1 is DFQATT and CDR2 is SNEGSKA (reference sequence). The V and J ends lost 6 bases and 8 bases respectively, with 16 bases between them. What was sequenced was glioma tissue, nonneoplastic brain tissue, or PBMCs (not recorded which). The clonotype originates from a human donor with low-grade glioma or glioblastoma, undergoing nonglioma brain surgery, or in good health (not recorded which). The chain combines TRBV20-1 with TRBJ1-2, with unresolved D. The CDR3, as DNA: TGCAGTGCCTCCAGGTGGAGTGAAGGCTACACCTTC. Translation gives CSASRWSEGYTF.